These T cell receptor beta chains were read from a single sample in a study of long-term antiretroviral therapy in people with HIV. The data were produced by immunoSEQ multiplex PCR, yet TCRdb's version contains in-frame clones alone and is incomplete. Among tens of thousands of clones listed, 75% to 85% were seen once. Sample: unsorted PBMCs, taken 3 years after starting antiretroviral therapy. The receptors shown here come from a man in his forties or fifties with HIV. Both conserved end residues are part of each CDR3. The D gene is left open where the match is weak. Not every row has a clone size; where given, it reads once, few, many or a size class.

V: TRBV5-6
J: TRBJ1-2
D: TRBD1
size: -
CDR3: CASSPRDRGPYGYTF
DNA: TGTGCCAGCAGCCCGAGGGACAGGGGGCCCTATGGCTACACCTTC

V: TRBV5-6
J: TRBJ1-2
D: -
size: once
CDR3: CASSPRPGNYGYTF
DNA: TGTGCCAGCAGCCCACGACCCGGGAACTATGGCTACACCTTC

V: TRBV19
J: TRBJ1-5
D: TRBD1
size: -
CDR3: CASSTDRESNQPQHF
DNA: TGTGCCAGTAGTACGGACAGGGAGAGCAATCAGCCCCAGCATTTT

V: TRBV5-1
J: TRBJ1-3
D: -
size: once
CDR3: CASSLGDSYSGNTIYF
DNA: TGCGCCAGCAGCTTGGGGGACTCATACTCTGGAAACACCATATATTTT

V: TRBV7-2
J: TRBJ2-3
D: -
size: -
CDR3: CASSLRASRDTQYF
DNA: TGTGCCAGCAGCTTACGGGCCAGTCGGGATACGCAGTATTTT

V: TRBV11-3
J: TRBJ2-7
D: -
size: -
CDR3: CASSEHETPYEQYF
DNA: TGTGCCAGCAGCGAACACGAGACGCCGTACGAGCAGTACTTC

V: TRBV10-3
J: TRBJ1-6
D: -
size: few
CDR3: CAISELGSSYNSPLHF
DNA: TGTGCCATCAGTGAGTTAGGGAGCTCCTATAATTCACCCCTCCACTTT

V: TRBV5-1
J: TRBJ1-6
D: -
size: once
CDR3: CASSPLQYLNSPLHF
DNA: TGCGCCAGCAGCCCCTTACAGTATTTGAATTCACCCCTCCACTTT

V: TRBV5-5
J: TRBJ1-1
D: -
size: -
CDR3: CASSLATGQIGTEAFF
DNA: TGTGCCAGCAGCTTGGCCACGGGACAAATAGGCACTGAAGCTTTCTTT

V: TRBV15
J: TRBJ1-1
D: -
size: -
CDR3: CATSRFHRLNTEAFF
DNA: TGTGCCACCAGCAGATTTCACAGACTGAACACTGAAGCTTTCTTT

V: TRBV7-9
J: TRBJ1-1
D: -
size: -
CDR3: CASSFEANPEAFF
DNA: TGTGCCAGCAGCTTCGAGGCAAACCCTGAAGCTTTCTTT

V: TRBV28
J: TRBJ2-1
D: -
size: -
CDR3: CASRRPVMSYNEQFF
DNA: TGTGCCAGCAGGCGCCCGGTGATGTCCTACAATGAGCAGTTCTTC

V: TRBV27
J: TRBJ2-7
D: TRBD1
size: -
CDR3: CASSSGTGGYEQYF
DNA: TGTGCCAGCAGCTCCGGGACAGGGGGCTACGAGCAGTACTTC

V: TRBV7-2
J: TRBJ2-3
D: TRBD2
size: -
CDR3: CASSSGGPDTQYF
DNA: TGTGCCAGCAGCTCGGGGGGGCCGGATACGCAGTATTTT

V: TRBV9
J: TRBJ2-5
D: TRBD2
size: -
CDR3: CASSRIGGAWGETQYF
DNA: TGTGCCAGCAGCCGTATCGGGGGGGCTTGGGGAGAGACCCAGTACTTC

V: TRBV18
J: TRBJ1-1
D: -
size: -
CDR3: CASSSQPDEAFF
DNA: TGTGCCAGCTCAAGTCAGCCAGATGAAGCTTTCTTT

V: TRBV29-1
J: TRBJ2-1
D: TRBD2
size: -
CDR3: CSVDTSGSRERSEQFF
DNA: TGCAGCGTTGACACTAGCGGGAGCCGAGAGAGGAGTGAGCAGTTCTTC

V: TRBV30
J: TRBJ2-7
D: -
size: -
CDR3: CAWSVRDTGNHEQYF
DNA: TGTGCCTGGAGTGTACGGGACACAGGGAACCACGAGCAGTACTTC

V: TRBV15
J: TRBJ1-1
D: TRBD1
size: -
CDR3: CATSRFPTGDLPHEAFF
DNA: TGTGCCACCAGCAGGTTTCCGACAGGGGATCTCCCCCATGAAGCTTTCTTT

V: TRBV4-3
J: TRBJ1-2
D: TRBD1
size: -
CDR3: CASSQDVRGRGYTF
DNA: TGCGCCAGCAGCCAAGACGTCAGGGGGCGAGGCTACACCTTC

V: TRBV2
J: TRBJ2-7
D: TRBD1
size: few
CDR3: CASTRRTGSYEQYF
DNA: TGTGCCAGCACTCGGCGGACAGGGTCCTACGAGCAGTACTTC

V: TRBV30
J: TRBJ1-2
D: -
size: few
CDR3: CAWSVGRGYTF
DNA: TGTGCCTGGAGTGTAGGGCGCGGCTACACCTTC

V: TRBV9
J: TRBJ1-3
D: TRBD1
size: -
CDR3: CASSVGQGSGNTIYF
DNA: TGTGCCAGCAGCGTGGGACAGGGCTCTGGAAACACCATATATTTT

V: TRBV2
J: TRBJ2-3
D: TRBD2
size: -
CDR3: CASTGLAGVDTQYF
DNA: TGTGCCAGCACGGGACTAGCGGGAGTAGATACGCAGTATTTT

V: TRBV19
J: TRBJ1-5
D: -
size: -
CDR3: CASSIRSYSNQPQHF
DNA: TGTGCCAGTAGTATTAGGTCGTATAGCAATCAGCCCCAGCATTTT

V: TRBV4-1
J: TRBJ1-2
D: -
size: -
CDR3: CASSQVEDSGYTF
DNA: TGCGCCAGCAGCCAAGTAGAGGATTCTGGCTACACCTTC

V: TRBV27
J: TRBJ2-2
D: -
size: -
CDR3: CASSLVGGELFF
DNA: TGTGCCAGCAGTTTAGTGGGCGGGGAGCTGTTTTTT

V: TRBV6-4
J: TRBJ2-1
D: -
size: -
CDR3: CASSDSDGNEQFF
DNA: TGTGCCAGCAGTGACTCTGATGGGAATGAGCAGTTCTTC

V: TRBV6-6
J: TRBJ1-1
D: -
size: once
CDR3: CASSSKSDTEAFF
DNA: TGTGCCAGCAGCTCCAAGTCTGACACTGAAGCTTTCTTT

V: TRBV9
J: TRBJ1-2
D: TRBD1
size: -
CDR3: CASSDGQGHGYTF
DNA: TGTGCCAGCAGCGACGGACAGGGACATGGCTACACCTTC

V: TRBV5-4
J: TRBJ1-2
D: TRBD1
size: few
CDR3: CASSPWTGGMDYGYTF
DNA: TGTGCCAGCAGCCCCTGGACAGGGGGCATGGACTATGGCTACACCTTC

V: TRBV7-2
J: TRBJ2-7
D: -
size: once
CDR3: CASRPEGDYEQYF
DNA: TGTGCCAGCAGACCCGAGGGGGATTACGAGCAGTACTTC